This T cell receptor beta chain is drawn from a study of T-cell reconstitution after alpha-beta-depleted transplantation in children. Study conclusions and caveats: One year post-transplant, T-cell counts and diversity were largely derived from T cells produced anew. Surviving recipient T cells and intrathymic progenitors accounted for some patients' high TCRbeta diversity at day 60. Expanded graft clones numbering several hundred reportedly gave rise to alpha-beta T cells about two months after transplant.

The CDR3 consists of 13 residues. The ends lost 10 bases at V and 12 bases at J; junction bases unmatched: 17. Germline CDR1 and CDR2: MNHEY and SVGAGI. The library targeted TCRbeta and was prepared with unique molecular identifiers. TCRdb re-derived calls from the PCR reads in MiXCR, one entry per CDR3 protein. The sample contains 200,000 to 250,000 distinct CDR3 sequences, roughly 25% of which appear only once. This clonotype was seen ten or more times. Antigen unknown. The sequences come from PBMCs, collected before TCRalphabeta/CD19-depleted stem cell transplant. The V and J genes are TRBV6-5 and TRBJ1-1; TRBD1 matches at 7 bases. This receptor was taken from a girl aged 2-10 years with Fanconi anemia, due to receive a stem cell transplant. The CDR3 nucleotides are TGTGCCACCAAGCAACTGAGACAGGGAAGGACTTTCTTT. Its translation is CATKQLRQGRTFF.